The 10 T cell receptor beta chains below all came from one sample that was sequenced in a study of blood T cell repertoires in COVID-19. Data came from immunoSEQ multiplex PCR; TCRdb stores just in-frame clones and leaves some out. This table holds 150,000 to 200,000 clones, around 76% found once. The sequencing sample was made of peripheral blood. The receptors were sampled from a woman in her sixties with COVID-19, enrolled during active disease.

In this sample, this clone turned up a few times. The V gene is TRBV10-3, the J gene TRBJ2-1; 12 bases are shared with TRBD2. This CDR3 has 17 amino acids. From germline, CDR1 is ENHRY and CDR2 SYGVKD. V lost 4 bases, J lost 0 bases, and 4 bases stayed unmatched. DNA of the CDR3: TGTGCCATCAGTGGGACTAGCGGGGACAGCTCCTACAATGAGCAGTTCTTC. Translating it yields CAISGTSGDSSYNEQFF.

The chain couples TRBV15 to TRBJ1-6, with 8 bases fitting TRBD1. This CDR3 has 14 amino acids. In germline, CDR1 is LNHNV, CDR2 YYDKDF (reference sequence). J was trimmed by 9 bases and V by 0 bases; bases with no gene match: 1. The CDR3 protein is CATSRDRGLSPLHF. The CDR3, as DNA: TGTGCCACCAGCAGAGACAGGGGGCTTTCACCCCTCCACTTT.

J is TRBJ2-2 and V is TRBV3-1 (or the pseudogene TRBV3-2); 11 bases are shared with TRBD1. This CDR3 has 16 amino acids. The germline V gene has CDR1 LGHDT and CDR2 YNNKEL (reference sequence). J gave up 4 bases and V 3 bases, and 4 bases lay outside the gene matches. CDR3 nucleotide sequence: TGTGCCAGCAGCCACACTGGGACAGGGGGCACCGGGGAGCTGTTTTTT. Translated, it gives CASSHTGTGGTGELFF.

This clone came up a few times. The chain has TRBV5-1 and TRBJ1-5, with D possibly matching TRBD1 (5 bases). The CDR3 length is 20 residues. Germline assignment: CDR1 SGHRS and CDR2 YFSETQ. Trimming cost V 0 bases and J 0 bases, with 22 bases left between them. CDR3 nucleotide sequence: TGCGCCAGCAGCTTGGGTCTACCATCAGGGACTCAGTATAGCAATCAGCCCCAGCATTTT. Protein product: CASSLGLPSGTQYSNQPQHF.

The V call is TRBV3-1 (or the pseudogene TRBV3-2), the J call TRBJ1-1; D possibly corresponds to TRBD1 (6 bases). The V end lost 4 bases, the J end lost 5 bases, and 14 bases lay between the germline ends. This CDR3 has 14 residues. CDR1 and CDR2 (germline): LGHDT, YNNKEL (reference sequence). The CDR3 nucleotides are TGTGCCAGCAGCCCATTTCAGGGGCAAACTGAAGCTTTCTTT. Amino acid sequence: CASSPFQGQTEAFF.

This chain uses TRBV21-1 with TRBJ1-1; the D call in the table, TRBD1, was not verified against the DNA. TRBV21-1 constitutes a pseudogene. There are 18 residues in the CDR3. In DNA form, the CDR3 reads TGTGCCAGCAGCGAGTCGATTCAGGGGGCAATAATGAGTACTGAAGCTTTCTTT. Translating gives CASSESIQGAIMSTEAFF.

The V call is TRBV6-1, the J call TRBJ1-4; D gene ambiguous. In germline, CDR1 is MNHNS, CDR2 SASEGT. V was pared by 1 base and J by 3 bases, with 9 bases between. This CDR3 is built from 15 residues. The CDR3 bases are TGTGCCAGCAGTGAAGTGCAGGTGGCTAATGAAAAACTGTTTTTT. Translated: CASSEVQVANEKLFF.

The genes are TRBV6-5 and TRBJ1-2; the match to TRBD1 covers 7 bases. The CDR3 length is 12 residues. Germline CDR1 and CDR2: MNHEY and SVGAGI. J gave up 8 bases and V 6 bases, and 6 bases lay outside the gene matches. The CDR3 sequence: CASRQGDRGYTF. The CDR3 bases are TGTGCCAGCAGGCAGGGGGATCGAGGCTACACCTTC.

The rearrangement joins TRBV19 to TRBJ2-2; a possible D gene is TRBD2 (5 bases). Germline CDR1 and CDR2: LNHDA and SQIVND (reference sequence). The CDR3 sequence is 17 residues long. The V end lost 0 bases, the J end lost 5 bases, and 16 bases lay between the germline ends. The CDR3 DNA is TGTGCCAGTAGTATAGAGAGACATAGGGCGGGTACCGGGGAGCTGTTTTTT. The encoded protein is CASSIERHRAGTGELFF.

The chain employs TRBV5-1 and TRBJ2-2; 8 bases fit TRBD2. J gave up 0 bases and V 6 bases, and 4 bases lay outside the gene matches. Germline values: CDR1 SGHRS, CDR2 YFSETQ. The CDR3 contains 15 residues. The chain's CDR3 is CASTISGTNTGELFF. CDR3 coding DNA: TGCGCCAGCACCATTAGCGGGACGAACACCGGGGAGCTGTTTTTT.